This T cell receptor (beta chain) was identified in a study of blood T cell repertoires in COVID-19. Across the whole study: Collection of acute and convalescent COVID-19 samples took place in the United States, Italy and Spain. T cells, B-cell-depleted T cells, or PBMCs supplied cDNA or gDNA.

This clone was detected once. Losses at the gene ends were 3 bases for V and 5 bases for J; bases not matched to a gene: 5. In germline, CDR1 is KGHSH, CDR2 LQKENI. The CDR3 runs to 15 residues. Original data processing: Cell counts per sample came from amplifying reference gene primers. TCRdb's table, derived via immunoSEQ multiplex PCR, lists solely in-frame clones and lacks some. V and J calls and clone size are given by that table; D and trimming were obtained from the DNA. The table shows about 48,000 clones, with roughly 88% occurring only once. The chain is built from TRBV18 and TRBJ1-5; 9 positions match TRBD1. This TCR came from a man in his sixties or seventies with acute or convalescent COVID-19. Material: peripheral blood. The CDR3 protein is CASSPPQGAHQPQHF. CDR3 nucleotides: TGTGCCAGCTCACCGCCACAGGGGGCCCATCAGCCCCAGCATTTT. The whole variable domain, remainder taken from reference TRBV18 and TRBJ1-5, is NAGVMQNPRHLVRRRGQEARLRCSPMKGHSHVYWYRQLPEEGLKFMVYLQKENIIDESGMPKERFSAEFPKEGPSILRIQQVVRGDSAAYFCASSPPQGAHQPQHFGDGTRLSIL.